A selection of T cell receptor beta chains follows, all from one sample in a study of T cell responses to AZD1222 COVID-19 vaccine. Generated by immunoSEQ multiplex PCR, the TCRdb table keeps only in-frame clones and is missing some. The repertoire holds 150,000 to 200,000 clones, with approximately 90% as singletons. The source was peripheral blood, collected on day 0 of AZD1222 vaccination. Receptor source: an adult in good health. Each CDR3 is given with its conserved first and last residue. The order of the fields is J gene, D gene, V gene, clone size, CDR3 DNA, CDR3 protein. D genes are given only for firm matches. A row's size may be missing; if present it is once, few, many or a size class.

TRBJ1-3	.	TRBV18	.	TGTGCCAGCTCACCAGCGGACAGTTTCTCTGGAAACACCATATATTTT	CASSPADSFSGNTIYF
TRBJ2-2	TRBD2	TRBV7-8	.	TGTGCCAGCAGCAACCGGCGGGGGGCGAACACCGGGGAGCTGTTTTTT	CASSNRRGANTGELFF
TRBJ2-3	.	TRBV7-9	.	TGTGCCAGCAGCTTACGCCGTGATGGTGGCACAGATACGCAGTATTTT	CASSLRRDGGTDTQYF
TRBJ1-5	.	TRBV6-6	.	TGTGCCAGCAGTTACCCGGAGGGAGACTATCAGCCCCAGCATTTT	CASSYPEGDYQPQHF
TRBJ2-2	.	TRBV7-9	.	TGTGCCAGCAGGATAGCGCCTGAGGAGTGGCGGGAGCTGTTTTTT	CASRIAPEEWRELFF
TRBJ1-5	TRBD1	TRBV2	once	TGTGCCAGCAGTGTCGGGACAGGTGGATATAGCAATCAGCCCCAGCATTTT	CASSVGTGGYSNQPQHF
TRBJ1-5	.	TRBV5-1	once	TGCGCCAGCAGCTTGGTTCCGGGGGTCAATCAGCCCCAGCATTTT	CASSLVPGVNQPQHF
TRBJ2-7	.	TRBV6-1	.	TGTGCCAGCAGTGAATTAGGATTCGAGCAGTACTTC	CASSELGFEQYF
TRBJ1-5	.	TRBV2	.	TGTGCCAGCAGTGGGACAGTAAATCAGCCCCAGCATTTT	CASSGTVNQPQHF
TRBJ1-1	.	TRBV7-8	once	TGTGCCAGCAGTTGGACAGTCGGGGGCACTGAAGCTTTCTTT	CASSWTVGGTEAFF
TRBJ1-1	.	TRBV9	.	TGTGCCAGCGGATGGGGCGCGGACACTGAAGCTTTCTTT	CASGWGADTEAFF
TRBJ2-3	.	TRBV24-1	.	TGTGCCACCAGTGATTCCCGGACGATCCGCACAGATACGCAGTATTTT	CATSDSRTIRTDTQYF
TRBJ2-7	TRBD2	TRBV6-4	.	TGTGCCAGCAGTCTTAGCGGGGGGGCAGACGAGCAGTACTTC	CASSLSGGADEQYF
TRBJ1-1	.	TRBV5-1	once	TGCGCCAGCAGCCCCCTTGGGGGAAAGAGGGTGAACACTGAAGCTTTCTTT	CASSPLGGKRVNTEAFF
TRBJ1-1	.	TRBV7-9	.	TGTGCCAGCCGGCGACGGTTGAACACTGAAGCTTTCTTT	CASRRRLNTEAFF
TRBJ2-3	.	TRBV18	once	TGTGCCAGCTCACCAAGAGGAGGGGAAGTGTATTTT	CASSPRGGEVYF
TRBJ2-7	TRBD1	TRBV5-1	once	TGCGCCAGCAGTTATTATCAGGGGGCTTACGAGCAGTACTTC	CASSYYQGAYEQYF
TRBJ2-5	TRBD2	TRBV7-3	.	TGTGCCAGCAGCTCACACAGCCCCGGGGCGGGGGGGCCGCGGGAGACCCAGTACTTC	CASSSHSPGAGGPRETQYF
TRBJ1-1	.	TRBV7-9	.	TGTGCCAGCAGCTTAGGGGATGGGAGGGACACTGAAGCTTTCTTT	CASSLGDGRDTEAFF
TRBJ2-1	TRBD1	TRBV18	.	TGTGCCAGCTCCCCTTACAGGGGATGGGATGAGCAGTTCTTC	CASSPYRGWDEQFF
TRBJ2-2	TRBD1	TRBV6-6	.	TGTGCCAGCAGTTACTCCCCGGACAGGGCAACCGGGGAGCTGTTTTTT	CASSYSPDRATGELFF
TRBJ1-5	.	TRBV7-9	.	TGTGCCAGCAGCCCGGGGGGTGGAGGTCAGCCCCAGCATTTT	CASSPGGGGQPQHF
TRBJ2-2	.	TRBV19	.	TGTGCCAGTAGTTACGTCTCGAACACCGGGGAGCTGTTTTTT	CASSYVSNTGELFF
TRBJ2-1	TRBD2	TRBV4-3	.	TGCGCCAGCAGCCAAGATACGGGGGGCAATGAGCAGTTCTTC	CASSQDTGGNEQFF
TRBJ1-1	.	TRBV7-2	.	TGTGCCAGCAGCTTGAGGAGGGAGGCGAGCACTGAAGCTTTCTTT	CASSLRREASTEAFF
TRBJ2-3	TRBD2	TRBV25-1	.	TGTGCCAGCAGTGAGGGACTAGCGGGGGGGCACCTGGGAGATACGCAGTATTTT	CASSEGLAGGHLGDTQYF
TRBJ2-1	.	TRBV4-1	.	TGCGCCAGCAGCCTCTCACTGGGTAACAGCTACAATGAGCAGTTCTTC	CASSLSLGNSYNEQFF
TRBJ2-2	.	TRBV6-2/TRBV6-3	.	TGTGCCAGCAGTGAGCTAAGCACCGGGGAGCTGTTTTTT	CASSELSTGELFF
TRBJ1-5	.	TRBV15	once	TGTGCCACCAGCAGAGATTGGGACTCGTCAGGGGAATCGGGGCCCCAGCATTTT	CATSRDWDSSGESGPQHF
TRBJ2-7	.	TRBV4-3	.	TGCGCCAGCAGCCAAGAGCGGGGGCGGCAGTACTTC	CASSQERGRQYF
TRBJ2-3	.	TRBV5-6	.	TGTGCCTCGCGGGGTCTGGGCACAGATACGCAGTATTTT	CASRGLGTDTQYF
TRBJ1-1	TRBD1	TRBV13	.	TGTGCCAGCAGCCCCAGGGGGACTGAAGCTTTCTTT	CASSPRGTEAFF
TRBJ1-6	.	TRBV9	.	TGTGCCAGCAGCGTAGGGGTCAATTCACCCCTCCACTTT	CASSVGVNSPLHF
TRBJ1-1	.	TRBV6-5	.	TGTGCCAGCGGAAACCCAAGGGGAGCTTTCTTT	CASGNPRGAFF
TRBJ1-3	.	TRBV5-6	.	TGTGCCAGCAGCTCGACAGGCGGCGGTAGAAACACCATATATTTT	CASSSTGGGRNTIYF
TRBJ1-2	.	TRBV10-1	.	TGCGCCAGCAGCACCGGGCCCTCATTCTATGGCTACACCTTC	CASSTGPSFYGYTF
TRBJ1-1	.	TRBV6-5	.	TGTGCCAGCACCTCACGGGGGCAGAGGAACACTGAAGCTTTCTTT	CASTSRGQRNTEAFF
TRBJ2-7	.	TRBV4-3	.	TGCGCCAGCAGCCAGGGGCTAGTGGAGACCTACGAGCAGTACTTC	CASSQGLVETYEQYF
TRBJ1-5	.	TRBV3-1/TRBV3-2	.	TGTGCCAGCAGCCCAGACAGCTCAAAAAATCAGCCCCAGCATTTT	CASSPDSSKNQPQHF
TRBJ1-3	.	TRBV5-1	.	TGCGCCAGCAGCTTAGGGCGGACCTCTGGAAACACCATATATTTT	CASSLGRTSGNTIYF
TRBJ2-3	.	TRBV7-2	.	TGTGCCAGCAGTTCACCTAGCACAGATACGCAGTATTTT	CASSSPSTDTQYF
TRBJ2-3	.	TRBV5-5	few	TGTGCCAGCAGCTTATGGGGAGATACGCAGTATTTT	CASSLWGDTQYF
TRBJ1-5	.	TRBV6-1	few	TGTGCCAGCAGTGACCGGGGCGCAAATCAGCCCCAGCATTTT	CASSDRGANQPQHF
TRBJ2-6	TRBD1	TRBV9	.	TGTGCCAGCAGCGTAGGGGCAGGGGGCGCTGGGGCCAACGTCCTGACTTTC	CASSVGAGGAGANVLTF
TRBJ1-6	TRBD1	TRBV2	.	TGTGCCAGCAGTTGGACAGGGCAAAATTCACCCCTCCACTTT	CASSWTGQNSPLHF
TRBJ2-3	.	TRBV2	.	TGTGCCAGCACCGACCGGCGTACTAGCACAGATACGCAGTATTTT	CASTDRRTSTDTQYF